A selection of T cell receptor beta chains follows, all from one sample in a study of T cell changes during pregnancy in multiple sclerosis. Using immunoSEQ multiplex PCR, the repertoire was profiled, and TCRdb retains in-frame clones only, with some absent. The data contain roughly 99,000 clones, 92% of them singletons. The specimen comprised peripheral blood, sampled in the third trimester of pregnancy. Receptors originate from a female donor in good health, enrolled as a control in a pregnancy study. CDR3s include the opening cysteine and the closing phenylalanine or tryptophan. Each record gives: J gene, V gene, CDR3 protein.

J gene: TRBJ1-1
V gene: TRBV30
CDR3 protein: CAWSVPGPPNTEAFF

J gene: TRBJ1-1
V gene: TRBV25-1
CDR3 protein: CASRGSDRYSEAFF

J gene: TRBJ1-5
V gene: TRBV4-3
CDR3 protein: CASSQYRGSNQPQHF

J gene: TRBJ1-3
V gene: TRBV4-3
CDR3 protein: CASSQVMGGAGNTIYF

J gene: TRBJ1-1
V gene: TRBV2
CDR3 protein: CASSVEGNTEAFF

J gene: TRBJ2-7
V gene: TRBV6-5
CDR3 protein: CASRSDSLGFLEQYF

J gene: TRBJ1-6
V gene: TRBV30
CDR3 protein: CAWSPNRVGSYNSPLHF

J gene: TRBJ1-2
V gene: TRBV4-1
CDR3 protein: CASSQIGTGAIGTF

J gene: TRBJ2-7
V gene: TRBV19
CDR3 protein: CASSKAGGPYEQYF

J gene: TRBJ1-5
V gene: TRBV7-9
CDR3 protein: CASSPGTAGLGQPQHF

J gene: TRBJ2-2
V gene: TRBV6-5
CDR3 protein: CASRTSVVTGELFF

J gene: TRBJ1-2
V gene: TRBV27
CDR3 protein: CASTRGTGMGVYGYTF

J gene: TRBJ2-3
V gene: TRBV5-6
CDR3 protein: CASSLAPAGGLTDTQYF

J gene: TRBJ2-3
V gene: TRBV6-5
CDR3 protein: CASSYDRNTDTQYF

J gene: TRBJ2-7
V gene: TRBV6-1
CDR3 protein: CASSVGQGNPYEQYF

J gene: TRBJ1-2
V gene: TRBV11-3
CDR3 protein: CASSYGTGDSGYTF

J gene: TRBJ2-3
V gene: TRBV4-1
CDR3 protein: CASSQVLLAGRTLSTDTQYF

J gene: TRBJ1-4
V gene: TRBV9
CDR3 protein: CASSVAKDATNEKLFF

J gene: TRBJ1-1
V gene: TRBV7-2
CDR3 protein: CASSLAGVGAFF

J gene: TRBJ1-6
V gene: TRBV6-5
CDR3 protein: CASSWQGHNSPLHF

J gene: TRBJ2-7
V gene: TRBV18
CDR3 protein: CASSPGQGNEQYF

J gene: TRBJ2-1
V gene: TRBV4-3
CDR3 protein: CASRPSSRSSYNEQFF

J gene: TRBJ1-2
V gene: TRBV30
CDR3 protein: CAWSVQHRGLGGYTF